A single sample is the source of the 23 T cell receptor beta chains below, sequenced in a study of cytomegalovirus exposure and HLA in healthy donors. In the PCR, 60 Vbeta and 13 Jbeta primers were used. Method: immunoSEQ multiplex PCR; TCRdb's copy keeps in-frame clones and lacks some. The sample lists some 150,000 clones, around four fifths occurring once. Sequenced: PBMCs. These receptor sequences come from a middle-aged woman in good health and CMV-seronegative.

This clone was counted once. The V call is TRBV5-1, the J call TRBJ1-2; 8 bases map to TRBD1. Losses at the gene ends were 0 bases for V and 2 bases for J; bases not matched to a gene: 9. CDR3 length: 17 residues. Per the germline V gene, CDR1 is SGHRS and CDR2 is YFSETQ. The chain's CDR3 is CASSLARQGATNYGYTF. CDR3 bases: TGCGCCAGCAGCTTGGCCCGGCAGGGGGCGACGAACTATGGCTACACCTTC.

The gene calls are TRBV6-4 and TRBJ1-1; D ambiguous. From germline, CDR1 is MRHNA and CDR2 SNTAGT. The CDR3 length is 14 residues. The ends were cut back, 0 bases at V and 1 base at J, with 6 bases in the middle. Here the CDR3 DNA reads TGTGCCAGCAGTGACTCTTCTACGAACACTGAAGCTTTCTTT. It translates to CASSDSSTNTEAFF.

This chain uses TRBV2 with TRBJ1-1; D is perhaps TRBD1 (6 bases). The CDR3 has 13 amino acids. Trimming removed 7 bases from V and 0 bases from J, with 9 bases in between. Per germline, CDR1 SNHLY and CDR2 FYNNEI. The CDR3: CASTGQVNTEAFF. The DNA for the CDR3 is TGTGCCAGCACGGGACAAGTGAACACTGAAGCTTTCTTT.

The rearrangement links TRBV7-9 to TRBJ1-2; no clear D. V dropped 1 base and J dropped 7 bases, with 10 bases sitting between them. The CDR3 contains 13 residues. CDR1 and CDR2 from the germline V gene are SEHNR and FQNEAQ (reference sequence). The CDR3 sequence: CASSLETVSGYTF. In nucleotides, the CDR3 is TGTGCCAGCAGCTTAGAAACGGTTAGTGGCTACACCTTC.

The chain carries TRBV5-1 and TRBJ1-3; unclear D gene. V lost 4 bases and J 4 bases, leaving 12 bases between the germline ends. The length of the CDR3 is 14 residues. The V gene's germline CDR1 is SGHRS and CDR2 YFSETQ. CDR3 in DNA: TGCGCCAGCAGCGGCAGCAACGGGGGAAACACCATATATTTT. It encodes CASSGSNGGNTIYF. Complete variable domain (other parts from reference TRBV5-1 and TRBJ1-3): KAGVTQTPRYLIKTRGQQVTLSCSPISGHRSVSWYQQTPGQGLQFLFEYFSETQRNKGNFPGRFSGRQFSNSRSEMNVSTLELGDSALYLCASSGSNGGNTIYFGEGSWLTVV.

This chain uses TRBV5-1 with TRBJ2-2, with D possibly being TRBD2 (5 bases). Germline lookup yields CDR1 SGHRS and CDR2 YFSETQ. The CDR3 extends over 14 amino acids. Trimming shortened V by 7 bases and J by 0 bases, and 10 bases separated the two germline ends. CDR3 in DNA: TGCGCCAGCGCCACGGGATCGAACACCGGGGAGCTGTTTTTT. Translating gives CASATGSNTGELFF.

CDR3 coding DNA: TGTGCCAGCAGTTTATTGTCAGGGATGGGTCAGCCCCAGCATTTT. Translated: CASSLLSGMGQPQHF. This chain joins TRBV27 and TRBJ1-5; D perhaps matches TRBD1 (5 bases). V dropped 1 base and J dropped 6 bases, with 13 bases sitting between them. The germline V gene encodes CDR1 MNHEY and CDR2 SMNVEV (reference sequence). The CDR3 covers 15 residues.

This rearrangement joins TRBV7-9 to TRBJ2-1; TRBD1 matches at 8 bases. This CDR3 is 11 amino acids long. CDR1 is SEHNR and CDR2 is FQNEAQ in the germline V gene (reference sequence). The junction had 10 bases not matched to a gene; V was cut back by 8 bases and J by 16 bases. The CDR3 region has the DNA TGTGCCAGCTCGCTGGACGGACAGGGCTTCTTC. It encodes CASSLDGQGFF.

This chain links TRBV29-1 with TRBJ2-3; 8 bases are a match to TRBD2. The CDR3 extends over 14 amino acids. Germline loops: CDR1 SQVTM, CDR2 ANQGSEA. J gave up 0 bases and V 6 bases, and 5 bases lay outside the gene matches. CDR3 residues: CSVERGPSTDTQYF. The CDR3 DNA sequence: TGCAGCGTAGAGCGGGGGCCTAGCACAGATACGCAGTATTTT.

This rearrangement joins TRBV2 to TRBJ1-1, with no clear D. The CDR3 is made up of 15 amino acids. Trimming stripped 1 base from V and 2 bases from J, with 11 bases between. The germline gives CDR1 SNHLY, CDR2 FYNNEI. For the CDR3, the DNA is TGTGCCAGCAGTGAAGGGGGTCGGGATAACACTGAAGCTTTCTTT. It specifies CASSEGGRDNTEAFF. Based on the CDR3 plus reference TRBV2 and TRBJ1-1, the full variable domain is EPEVTQTPSHQVTQMGQEVILRCVPISNHLYFYWYRQILGQKVEFLVSFYNNEISEKSEIFDDQFSVERPDGSNFTLKIRSTKLEDSAMYFCASSEGGRDNTEAFFGQGTRLTVV.

CDR3 protein: CASSQDGASGANVLTF. CDR3 nucleotides: TGCGCCAGCAGCCAAGATGGGGCCTCTGGGGCCAACGTCCTGACTTTC. The V and J genes are TRBV4-3 and TRBJ2-6, with a possible D match to TRBD1 (5 bases). In germline, CDR1 is LGHNA, CDR2 YSLEER. The V gene lost 0 bases and the J gene lost 0 bases, with 6 bases spanning the gap. This CDR3 is built from 16 residues.

V and J are TRBV6-6 and TRBJ2-5; possibly TRBD1 for D (5 bases). The CDR3 is 13 residues long. Germline assignment: CDR1 MNHNY and CDR2 SVGAGI (reference sequence). Trimming took off 4 bases at V and 4 bases at J, with 10 bases between the two ends. CDR3 residues: CASSSRGGETQYF. The CDR3 DNA reads TGTGCCAGCAGTTCTAGGGGTGGAGAGACCCAGTACTTC.

The V gene is TRBV7-6, the J gene TRBJ1-2; 7 bases align to TRBD1. CDR3 length: 14 residues. Per germline, CDR1 SGHVS and CDR2 FNYEAQ. Trimming cost V 4 bases and J 2 bases; bases outside gene matches: 4. This CDR3 is CASSSLGGNYGYTF. In nucleotides, the CDR3 is TGTGCCAGCAGCTCCTTAGGGGGCAACTATGGCTACACCTTC.

The chain combines TRBV7-2 with TRBJ1-5; D possibly corresponds to TRBD1 (5 bases). Trimming took 7 bases from V and 1 from J, leaving 17 bases between them. The CDR3 is 16 residues long. CDR1 and CDR2 (germline): SGHTA, FQGNSA. The CDR3 region has the DNA TGTGCCAGCACGTCCGACAGTAGTTCAAGCAATCAGCCCCAGCATTTT. Translated: CASTSDSSSSNQPQHF.

This clone was picked up a small number of times. The rearrangement joins TRBV5-6 to TRBJ2-5; TRBD1 agrees at 8 bases. Germline assignment: CDR1 SGHDT and CDR2 YYEEEE. The CDR3 has 17 residues. With V trimmed by 0 bases and J by 4 bases, 11 bases remained unmatched. The CDR3 loop is CASSLEAAGGYRETQYF. The CDR3 DNA reads TGTGCCAGCAGCTTGGAGGCGGCAGGGGGCTATCGAGAGACCCAGTACTTC.

The genes are TRBV30 and TRBJ1-3, with D maybe TRBD1 (5 bases). V lost 2 bases to trimming and J lost 4 bases, with 9 bases between them. Germline lookup yields CDR1 GTSNPN and CDR2 SVGIG (reference sequence). This CDR3 comprises 13 residues. The CDR3 loop is CAWSPRQGNTIYF. The DNA for the CDR3 is TGTGCCTGGAGTCCACGACAGGGAAACACCATATATTTT.

This rearrangement joins TRBV5-1 to TRBJ2-1; TRBD1 aligns across 9 bases. V lost 4 bases to trimming and J lost 6 bases; unmatched junction nucleotides: 11. Germline loops: CDR1 SGHRS, CDR2 YFSETQ. This CDR3 comprises 16 residues. The CDR3 DNA is TGCGCCAGCAGCCCCAGACAGGGGGAAGGTGGCAATGAGCAGTTCTTC. The encoded protein is CASSPRQGEGGNEQFF.

The chain has TRBV28 and TRBJ2-2, with 10 bases identical to TRBD2. The CDR3 length is 15 residues. J was trimmed by 5 bases and V by 6 bases; bases with no gene match: 6. CDR1 is MDHEN, CDR2 SYDVKM, per germline. CDR3 coding DNA: TGTGCCAGCAGGCTAGCGGGGGTCAATACCGGGGAGCTGTTTTTT. Residues: CASRLAGVNTGELFF.

This clone was recorded once. The chain joins TRBV28 to TRBJ1-2; no reliable D call. The CDR3 covers 12 residues. The germline CDR1 and CDR2 sequences are MDHEN and SYDVKM. Trimming pared 6 bases from V and 2 bases from J, leaving 7 bases between. CDR3: CASSVINYGYTF. The CDR3 region has the DNA TGTGCCAGCAGCGTAATAAACTATGGCTACACCTTC.

The chain has TRBV30 and TRBJ1-3, with D perhaps matching TRBD1 (5 bases). V was shortened by 5 bases and J by 2 bases, with 13 bases between the two germline ends. This CDR3 contains 14 residues. Germline CDR1 reads GTSNPN; CDR2 reads SVGIG (reference sequence). CDR3 amino acids: CAWEQDRTGNTIYF. The CDR3 nucleotides are TGTGCCTGGGAACAGGATCGGACTGGAAACACCATATATTTT.

This sequence joins TRBV7-8 and TRBJ1-5; 8 positions match TRBD1. V shed 6 bases, J shed 2 bases, and the junction held 9 bases outside the gene matches. The CDR3 is 16 amino acids. Germline V gives CDR1 SGHVS, CDR2 FQNEAQ. The CDR3 is CASSFGDRKGNQPQHF. As DNA, the CDR3 is TGTGCCAGCAGTTTTGGGGACAGGAAGGGCAATCAGCCCCAGCATTTT. Complete variable domain (other parts from reference TRBV7-8 and TRBJ1-5): GAGVSQSPRYKVAKRGQDVALRCDPISGHVSLFWYQQALGQGPEFLTYFQNEAQLDKSGLPSDRFFAERPEGSVSTLKIQRTQQEDSAVYLCASSFGDRKGNQPQHFGDGTRLSIL.

V gene TRBV5-1 combines with J gene TRBJ1-4; no clear D. The length of the CDR3 is 14 residues. Between the trimmed V and J ends, which lost 0 bases and 7 bases, there was a span of 10 bases. Germline CDR1 SGHRS, CDR2 YFSETQ. Here the CDR3 DNA reads TGCGCCAGCAGCTTGGGAAGCACCGCTGAAAAACTGTTTTTT. Its protein product is CASSLGSTAEKLFF. Complete variable domain (other parts from reference TRBV5-1 and TRBJ1-4): KAGVTQTPRYLIKTRGQQVTLSCSPISGHRSVSWYQQTPGQGLQFLFEYFSETQRNKGNFPGRFSGRQFSNSRSEMNVSTLELGDSALYLCASSLGSTAEKLFFGSGTQLSVL.

The chain recombines TRBV28 with TRBJ1-6; 7 bases align to TRBD1. The junction had 4 bases not matched to a gene; V was cut back by 4 bases and J by 4 bases. Germline V CDR1 and CDR2: MDHEN, SYDVKM. The CDR3 sequence is 15 residues long. The CDR3 protein is CASSSRQGYNSPLHF. The CDR3 DNA follows: TGTGCCAGCAGTTCCCGACAGGGTTATAATTCACCCCTCCACTTT.